Shown below are 6 T cell receptor beta chains from a single sample sequenced in a study of OX40 agonist ivuxolimab in advanced cancers. This table comes from immunoSEQ multiplex PCR, and its TCRdb copy is limited to in-frame clones, with some not included. This repertoire shows around 37,000 clones, about four fifths found once; its top ten account for about 18%. The material sequenced was CD4+ or CD8+ T cells sorted from blood, taken in a trial of the OX40 agonist ivuxolimab. The source is an adult with an advanced solid tumor such as melanoma, head and neck, liver or kidney cancer.

About this clone: At one end the junction does not follow the germline gene, possibly because of a read error. The chain recombines TRBV11-2 with TRBJ2-1; 7 nucleotides agree with TRBD2. The CDR3 length is 14 residues. CDR1 is SGHAT, CDR2 FQNNGV, per germline. The CDR3 spells CASSSPRLRTRIIF. CDR3 nucleotides: TGTGCCAGCAGCTCCCCCCGTCTTCGGACTAGAATCATCTTC. Together with reference TRBV11-2 and TRBJ2-1, the CDR3 gives the full variable domain: EAGVAQSPRYKIIEKRQSVAFWCNPISGHATLYWYQQILGQGPKLLIQFQNNGVVDDSQLPKDRFSAERLKGVDSTLKIQPAKLEDSAVYLCASSSPRLRTRIIFGPGTRLTVL.

The J gene is TRBJ1-2, the V gene TRBV6-5, with 7 bases identical to TRBD1. The CDR3 loop spans 13 amino acids. V shed 7 bases and J 8 bases; nucleotides not matched to a gene: 10. Germline V lookup: CDR1 MNHEY, CDR2 SVGAGI. The CDR3 here is CASTPTGRTGYTF. DNA for the CDR3: TGTGCCAGCACCCCGACAGGGAGAACAGGCTACACCTTC.

V is TRBV28 and J is TRBJ1-1; D is ambiguous. The germline V gene encodes CDR1 MDHEN and CDR2 SYDVKM. The CDR3 runs 14 residues. Trimming pared 3 bases from V and 4 bases from J, leaving 12 bases between. The CDR3 DNA reads TGTGCCAGCAGTTTGACCCAGGTGATCACTGAAGCTTTCTTT. Translation: CASSLTQVITEAFF.

The chain carries TRBV28 and TRBJ1-2, with D possibly TRBD1 on 6 matching bases. The CDR3 is 14 residues long. Germline CDR1 is MDHEN and CDR2 is SYDVKM. The V gene lost 8 bases and the J gene lost 4 bases, with 17 bases spanning the gap. The CDR3 reads CASQTGLTFYGYTF. The CDR3 DNA reads as TGTGCCAGCCAGACAGGTCTTACCTTCTATGGCTACACCTTC.

The gene calls are TRBV5-1 and TRBJ2-2, with D hard to call. Trimming took 4 bases from V and 1 from J, leaving 11 bases between them. Germline values: CDR1 SGHRS, CDR2 YFSETQ. The length of the CDR3 is 15 residues. The CDR3 DNA follows: TGCGCCAGCAGCGGGAATGAAGGGAACACCGGGGAGCTGTTTTTT. This encodes CASSGNEGNTGELFF.

The rearrangement uses TRBV6-5 and TRBJ1-6; a weak D match, TRBD1 (6 bases). Trimming took off 4 bases at V and 10 bases at J, with 20 bases between the two ends. The CDR3 consists of 16 residues. Germline V gene lookup returns CDR1 MNHEY and CDR2 SVGAGI. CDR3: CASSFFGQREESPLHF. The CDR3, as DNA: TGTGCCAGCAGTTTCTTCGGACAGCGTGAGGAATCACCCCTCCACTTT.